This T cell receptor (beta chain) was obtained from a study of CD4 T cells in relation to SARS-CoV-2 and coronaviruses. Looking at the study overall: Crossreactive spike epitopes shared across donors were mapped to their HLA restriction.

Notes on the study in general: Crossreactivity was assessed only for spike protein, not other viral proteins. Pre-pandemic and post-infection samples never came from the same donor.

About this clone itself: Its antigen remains unknown.

The CDR3 totals 15 residues. Per germline, CDR1 SGDLS and CDR2 YYNGEE. Trimming stripped 0 bases from V and 3 bases from J, with 12 bases between. The protocol was immunoSEQ multiplex PCR, while the TCRdb copy is restricted to in-frame clones and leaves out a portion. The repertoire consists of 60,000 to 65,000 clones, with about 94% occurring once and the leading ten covering approximately 0.15%. The unexposed donors gave CD4+ T cells in about 2010-2019, prior to COVID-19. Naive and memory CD4+ T cells were separated from cryopreserved PBMCs. What was sequenced was naive CD4+ T cells from PBMCs. The subset denotes: naive CD4+ T cells isolated by negative enrichment. The chain uses TRBV9 and TRBJ1-1, with D perhaps matching TRBD1 (5 bases). The TCR comes from a human donor in good health. The CDR3 DNA reads TGTGCCAGCAGCGTAGCCGGCCAGGGTGACACTGAAGCTTTCTTT. Its translation is CASSVAGQGDTEAFF.